The 8 T cell receptor beta chains in this list originate from one sample, sequenced in a study of T cell responses to AZD1222 COVID-19 vaccine (dated by TCRdb to the early 2020s). This sample's time point label indicates: baseline before first vaccination. Receptor libraries were prepared by the immunoSEQ multiplex PCR assay. Not all clones reach the TCRdb copy of this immuneACCESS table, which keeps in-frame sequences only. Checked studies attribute under half of the gap to unresolved V genes and leave the rest unexplained. The sample profile shows 110,000 to 150,000 clones; under 95% of them were found once. The ten most abundant clones make up 1.5% to 2% of the sample. Sequenced here: peripheral blood, sampled on day 0 of AZD1222 vaccination. These receptors were obtained from an adult in good health.

This clone was observed a single time. The chain combines TRBV19 with TRBJ2-1; D is perhaps TRBD2 (6 bases). The ends were cut back, 7 bases at V and 5 bases at J, with 15 bases in the middle. The CDR3 consists of 14 residues. CDR1 and CDR2 from the germline V gene are LNHDA and SQIVND (reference sequence). The CDR3 nucleotides read TGTGCCAGTACCCCGAGGACTAACCACAATGAGCAGTTCTTC. Its translation is CASTPRTNHNEQFF.

This chain joins TRBV18 and TRBJ2-1; D not resolved. With 0 bases removed from V and 3 bases from J, the gap between germline ends came to 12 bases. Germline lookup yields CDR1 KGHSH and CDR2 LQKENI. This CDR3 is 16 amino acids long. The CDR3 bases are TGTGCCAGCTCACCACCCCCCGGCAGGTACTACAATGAGCAGTTCTTC. Amino acid sequence: CASSPPPGRYYNEQFF. Looking up the rest from reference TRBV18 and TRBJ2-1 gives the full variable domain: NAGVMQNPRHLVRRRGQEARLRCSPMKGHSHVYWYRQLPEEGLKFMVYLQKENIIDESGMPKERFSAEFPKEGPSILRIQQVVRGDSAAYFCASSPPPGRYYNEQFFGPGTRLTVL.

V is TRBV20-1 and J is TRBJ2-3; D is ambiguous. In germline, CDR1 is DFQATT, CDR2 SNEGSKA (reference sequence). The V and J ends lost 4 bases and 3 bases respectively, with 5 bases between them. The CDR3 is made up of 11 amino acids. The CDR3 region is CSAKYTDTQYF. The CDR3 DNA is TGCAGTGCTAAATATACAGATACGCAGTATTTT.

V and J are TRBV3-1 (or the pseudogene TRBV3-2) and TRBJ1-1, with unresolved D. Trimming stripped 8 bases from V and 10 bases from J, with 17 bases between. This CDR3 region has 12 residues. Germline CDR1 is LGHDT and CDR2 is YNNKEL (reference sequence). The CDR3 nucleotides are TGTGCCAGCTCTACTAGGACGGCGGGAGCTTTCTTT. Its protein is CASSTRTAGAFF.

This chain uses TRBV19 with TRBJ1-3; tentatively, D is TRBD1 (6 bases). Deletions cut 2 bases from V and 2 bases from J, with 16 bases between. The CDR3 totals 17 residues. Germline V gene lookup returns CDR1 LNHDA and CDR2 SQIVND (reference sequence). For the CDR3, the DNA is TGTGCCAGTAGTATATTACGGACAGCGGCCACTGGAAACACCATATATTTT. Translating it yields CASSILRTAATGNTIYF.

This clone was detected once. This sequence joins TRBV5-1 and TRBJ1-2; no firm D call. This CDR3 spans 13 amino acids. Germline lookup yields CDR1 SGHRS and CDR2 YFSETQ. Deletions cut 4 bases from V and 0 bases from J, with 7 bases between. CDR3 coding DNA: TGCGCCAGCAGCGAAACAGCTAACTATGGCTACACCTTC. Its translation: CASSETANYGYTF.

This clone was observed a few times. This rearrangement joins TRBV6-6 to TRBJ2-5; 9 nucleotides line up with TRBD1. Germline trimming cut 6 bases from V and 3 bases from J; bases unmatched to any gene: 8. Germline values: CDR1 MNHNY, CDR2 SVGAGI (reference sequence). This CDR3 comprises 15 residues. CDR3 in DNA: TGTGCCAGCAGCCCTCGGGACAGGGCTAAAGAGACCCAGTACTTC. The encoded protein is CASSPRDRAKETQYF.

The chain uses TRBV5-1 and TRBJ2-7; 10 positions agree with TRBD1. In germline, CDR1 is SGHRS, CDR2 YFSETQ. This CDR3 spans 14 amino acids. After removal of 1 base from V and 6 bases from J, the junction contained 4 bases not matched to a gene. CDR3 sequence reads: CASSLSGTGAEQYF. The CDR3 DNA reads TGCGCCAGCAGCTTGTCAGGGACAGGGGCCGAGCAGTACTTC.